Listed here is a single T cell receptor (beta chain). This CDR3 has 15 residues. V lost 4 bases and J lost 9, with 22 bases in between. CDR1 and CDR2 from the germline V gene are MNHEY and SVGAGI. The data are from a study of identical twins. One entry per CDR3 protein results from TCRdb running MiXCR on the 5' RACE reads. The sample records 700,000 or so distinct CDR3 sequences, over 8.5% being singletons. The sample was also linked to a second study, of yellow fever vaccine responses in identical twins.

Sequencing used PBMCs. The sequence was collected from a woman aged 18-29 years in good health. The chain joins TRBV6-5 to TRBJ2-7; D is uncertain. The CDR3 spells CASSWGSDVAFVQYF. In DNA, the CDR3 is TGTGCCAGCAGTTGGGGTTCGGACGTGGCTTTTGTGCAGTACTTC.